Below, 2 T cell receptor beta chains from the same sample are listed, as sequenced in a study of T cell responses to AZD1222 COVID-19 vaccine. Here immunoSEQ multiplex PCR was the method, and the copy in TCRdb shows in-frame clones only, minus some. The sample includes 66,000 or so clones, roughly 87% of them seen just once. This material consisted of peripheral blood, taken on day 0 of AZD1222 vaccination. Every receptor here comes from an adult in good health.

The chain uses TRBV19 and TRBJ1-5, with D perhaps matching TRBD1 (5 bases). This CDR3 comprises 14 residues. Looked up from germline, CDR1 is LNHDA and CDR2 is SQIVND (reference sequence). V dropped 6 bases and J dropped 3 bases, with 12 bases sitting between them. The DNA of the CDR3 is TGTGCCAGTAGGGCAGGGCATGACAATCAGCCCCAGCATTTT. Protein: CASRAGHDNQPQHF.

The chain links TRBV2 to TRBJ2-3; no clear D. The germline V gene has CDR1 SNHLY and CDR2 FYNNEI. V dropped 9 bases and J dropped 2 bases, with 18 bases sitting between them. The length of the CDR3 is 15 residues. The CDR3 sequence is CASAGPVGITDTQYF. As DNA, the CDR3 is TGTGCCAGTGCAGGACCCGTAGGTATCACAGATACGCAGTATTTT.